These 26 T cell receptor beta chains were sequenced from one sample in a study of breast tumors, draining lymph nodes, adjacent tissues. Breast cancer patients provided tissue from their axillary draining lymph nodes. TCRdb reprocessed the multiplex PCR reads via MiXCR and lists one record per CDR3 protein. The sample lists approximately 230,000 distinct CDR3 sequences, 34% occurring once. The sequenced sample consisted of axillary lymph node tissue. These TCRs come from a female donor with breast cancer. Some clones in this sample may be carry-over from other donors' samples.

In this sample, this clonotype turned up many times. The CDR3 nucleotides read TGTGCTAGTGGTTTTGAGGGGCCTTCCTACAATGAGCAGTTCTTC. Residues: CASGFEGPSYNEQFF. The chain couples TRBV12-5 to TRBJ2-1; D tentatively fits TRBD1 or TRBD2 (5 bases each). V lost 3 bases and J 1 base, leaving 10 bases between the germline ends. Germline V gene data show CDR1 as LGHNT and CDR2 as FRNRAP. The CDR3 covers 15 residues.

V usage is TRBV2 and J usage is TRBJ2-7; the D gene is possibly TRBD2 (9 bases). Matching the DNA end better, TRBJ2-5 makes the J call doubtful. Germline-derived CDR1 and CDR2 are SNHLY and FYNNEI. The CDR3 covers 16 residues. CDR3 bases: TGTGCCAGCCACCAGGCTAGCGGGACAGGCGGGGAGACCCAGTACTTC. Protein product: CASHQASGTGGETQYF.

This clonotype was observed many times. The chain's CDR3 is CATSAGGDEQFF. DNA of the CDR3: TGTGCCACCAGTGCCGGGGGCGATGAGCAGTTCTTC. The V gene is TRBV24-1, the J gene TRBJ2-1, with D perhaps matching TRBD1 or TRBD2 (6 bases each). Trimming removed 5 bases from V and 8 bases from J, with 9 bases in between. Germline-derived CDR1 and CDR2 are KGHDR and SFDVKD. The CDR3 has 12 residues.

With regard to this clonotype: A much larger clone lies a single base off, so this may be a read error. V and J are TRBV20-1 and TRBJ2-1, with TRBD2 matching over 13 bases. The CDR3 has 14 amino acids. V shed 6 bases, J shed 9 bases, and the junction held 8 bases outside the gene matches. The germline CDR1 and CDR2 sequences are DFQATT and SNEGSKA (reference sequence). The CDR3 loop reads CSAILAGGRTEQFF. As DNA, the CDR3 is TGCAGTGCCATACTAGCGGGAGGGAGGACTGAGCAGTTCTTC.

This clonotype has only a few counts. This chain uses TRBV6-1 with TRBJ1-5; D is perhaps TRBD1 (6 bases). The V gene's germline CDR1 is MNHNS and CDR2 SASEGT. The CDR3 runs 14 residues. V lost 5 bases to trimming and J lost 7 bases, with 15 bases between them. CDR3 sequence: CASSYARGVQPQHF. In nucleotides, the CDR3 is TGTGCCAGCAGTTATGCCAGGGGTGTACAGCCCCAGCATTTT.

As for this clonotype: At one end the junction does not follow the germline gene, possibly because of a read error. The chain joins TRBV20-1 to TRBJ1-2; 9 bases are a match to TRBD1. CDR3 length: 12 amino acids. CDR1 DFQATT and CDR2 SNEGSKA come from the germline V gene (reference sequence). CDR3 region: CSARRTGDGSTF. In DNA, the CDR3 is TGCAGTGCTAGACGGACAGGGGATGGCTCCACCTTC.

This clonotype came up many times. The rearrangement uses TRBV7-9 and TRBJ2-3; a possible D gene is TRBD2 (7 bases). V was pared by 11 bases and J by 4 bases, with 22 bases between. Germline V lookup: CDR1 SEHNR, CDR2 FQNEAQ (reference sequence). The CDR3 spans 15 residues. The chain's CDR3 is CAASGAEGGADTQYF. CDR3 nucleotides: TGTGCCGCCTCGGGGGCGGAGGGGGGGGCAGATACGCAGTATTTT. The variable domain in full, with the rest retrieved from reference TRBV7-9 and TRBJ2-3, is DTGVSQNPRHKITKRGQNVTFRCDPISEHNRLYWYRQTLGQGPEFLTYFQNEAQLEKSRLLSDRFSAERPKGSFSTLEIQRTEQGDSAMYLCAASGAEGGADTQYFGPGTRLTVL.

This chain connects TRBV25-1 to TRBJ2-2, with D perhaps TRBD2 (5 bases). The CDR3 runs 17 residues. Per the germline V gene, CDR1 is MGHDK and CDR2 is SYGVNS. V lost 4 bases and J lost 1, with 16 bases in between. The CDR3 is CASSAREVAQNTGELFF. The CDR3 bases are TGTGCCAGCAGTGCTAGAGAAGTAGCGCAGAACACCGGGGAGCTGTTTTTT.

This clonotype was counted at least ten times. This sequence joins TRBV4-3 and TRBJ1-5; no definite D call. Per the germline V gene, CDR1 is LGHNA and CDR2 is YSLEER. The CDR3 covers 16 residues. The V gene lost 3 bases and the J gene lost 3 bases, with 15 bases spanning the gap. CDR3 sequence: CASSQNLQVINQPQHF. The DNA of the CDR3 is TGCGCCAGCAGCCAGAACCTCCAGGTGATCAATCAGCCCCAGCATTTT.

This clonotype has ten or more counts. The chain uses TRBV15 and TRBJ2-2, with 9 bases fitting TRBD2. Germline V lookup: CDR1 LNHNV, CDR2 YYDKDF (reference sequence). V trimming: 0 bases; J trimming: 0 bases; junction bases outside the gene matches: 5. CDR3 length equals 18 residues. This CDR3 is CATSRDFSGGPNTGELFF. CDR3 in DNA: TGTGCCACCAGCAGAGATTTTAGCGGGGGACCGAACACCGGGGAGCTGTTTTTT. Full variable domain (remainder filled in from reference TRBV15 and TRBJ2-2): DAMVIQNPRYQVTQFGKPVTLSCSQTLNHNVMYWYQQKSSQAPKLLFHYYDKDFNNEADTPDNFQSRRPNTSFCFLDIRSPGLGDTAMYLCATSRDFSGGPNTGELFFGEGSRLTVL.

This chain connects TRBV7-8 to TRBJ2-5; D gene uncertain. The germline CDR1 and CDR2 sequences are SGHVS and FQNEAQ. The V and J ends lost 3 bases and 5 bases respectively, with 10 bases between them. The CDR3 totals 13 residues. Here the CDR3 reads CASSLGQVETQYF. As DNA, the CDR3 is TGTGCCAGCAGCTTGGGCCAGGTGGAGACCCAGTACTTC.

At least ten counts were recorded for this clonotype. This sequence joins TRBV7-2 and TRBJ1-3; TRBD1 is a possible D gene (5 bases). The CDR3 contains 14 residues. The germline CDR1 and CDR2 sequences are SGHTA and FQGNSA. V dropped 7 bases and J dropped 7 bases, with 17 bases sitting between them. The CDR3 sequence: CASKSGGEMNTIYF. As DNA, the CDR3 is TGTGCCAGCAAGTCCGGGGGGGAGATGAACACCATATATTTT. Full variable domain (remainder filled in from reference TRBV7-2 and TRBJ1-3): GAGVSQSPSNKVTEKGKDVELRCDPISGHTALYWYRQSLGQGLEFLIYFQGNSAPDKSGLPSDRFSAERTGGSVSTLTIQRTQQEDSAVYLCASKSGGEMNTIYFGEGSWLTVV.

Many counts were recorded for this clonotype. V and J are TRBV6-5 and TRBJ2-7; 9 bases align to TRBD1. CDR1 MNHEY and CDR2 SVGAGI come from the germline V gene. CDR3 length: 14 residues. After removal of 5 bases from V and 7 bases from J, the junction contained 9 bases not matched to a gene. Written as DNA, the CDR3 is TGTGCCAGCAGTCGCCGGGACAGGGTGGAAGAGCAGTACTTC. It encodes CASSRRDRVEEQYF.

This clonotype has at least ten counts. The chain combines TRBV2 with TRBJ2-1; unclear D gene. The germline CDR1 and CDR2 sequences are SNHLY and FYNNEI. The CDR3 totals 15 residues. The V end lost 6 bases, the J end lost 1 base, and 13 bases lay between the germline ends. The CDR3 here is CASSQDRASYNEQFF. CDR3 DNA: TGTGCCAGCAGCCAGGACCGGGCGTCCTACAATGAGCAGTTCTTC.

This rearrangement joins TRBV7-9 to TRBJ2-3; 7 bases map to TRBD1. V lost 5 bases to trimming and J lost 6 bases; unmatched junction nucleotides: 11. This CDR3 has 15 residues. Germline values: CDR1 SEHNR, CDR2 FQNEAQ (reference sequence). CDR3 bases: TGTGCCAGCAGCCACGACGGACAGGCAGGGGATACGCAGTATTTT. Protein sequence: CASSHDGQAGDTQYF. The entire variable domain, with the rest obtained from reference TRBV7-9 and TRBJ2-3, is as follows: DTGVSQNPRHKITKRGQNVTFRCDPISEHNRLYWYRQTLGQGPEFLTYFQNEAQLEKSRLLSDRFSAERPKGSFSTLEIQRTEQGDSAMYLCASSHDGQAGDTQYFGPGTRLTVL.

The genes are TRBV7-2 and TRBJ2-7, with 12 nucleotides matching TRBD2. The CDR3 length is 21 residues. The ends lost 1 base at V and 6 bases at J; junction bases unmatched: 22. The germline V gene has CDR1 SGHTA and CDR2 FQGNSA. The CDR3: CASSLVPPASGRVGSPCEQYF. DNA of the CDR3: TGTGCCAGCAGCTTAGTCCCCCCGGCTAGCGGGAGGGTCGGTTCGCCCTGCGAGCAGTACTTC.

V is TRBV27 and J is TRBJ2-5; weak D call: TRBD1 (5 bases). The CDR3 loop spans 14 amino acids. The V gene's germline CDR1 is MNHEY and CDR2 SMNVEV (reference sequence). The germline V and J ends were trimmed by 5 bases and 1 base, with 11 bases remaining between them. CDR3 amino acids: CASSPWTSQETQYF. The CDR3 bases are TGTGCCAGCAGTCCTTGGACATCCCAAGAGACCCAGTACTTC.

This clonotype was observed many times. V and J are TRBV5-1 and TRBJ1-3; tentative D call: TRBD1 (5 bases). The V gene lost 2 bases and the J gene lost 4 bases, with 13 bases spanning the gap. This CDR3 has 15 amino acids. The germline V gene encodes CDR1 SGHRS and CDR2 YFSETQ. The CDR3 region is CASSFAGLGGNTIYF. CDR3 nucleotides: TGCGCCAGCAGCTTTGCAGGGCTTGGCGGAAACACCATATATTTT.

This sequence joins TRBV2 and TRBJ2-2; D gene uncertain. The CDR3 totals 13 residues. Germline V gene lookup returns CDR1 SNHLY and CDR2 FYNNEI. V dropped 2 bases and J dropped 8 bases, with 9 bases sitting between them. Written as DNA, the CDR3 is TGTGCCAGCAGTGAAACCGCGACAGGGGAGCTGTTTTTT. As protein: CASSETATGELFF.

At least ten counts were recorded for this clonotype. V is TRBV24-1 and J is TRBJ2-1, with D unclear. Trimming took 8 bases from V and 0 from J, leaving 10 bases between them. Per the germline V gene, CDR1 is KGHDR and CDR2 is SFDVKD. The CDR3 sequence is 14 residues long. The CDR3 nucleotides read TGTGCCACCACCTCAACGAGCTCCTACAATGAGCAGTTCTTC. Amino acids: CATTSTSSYNEQFF.

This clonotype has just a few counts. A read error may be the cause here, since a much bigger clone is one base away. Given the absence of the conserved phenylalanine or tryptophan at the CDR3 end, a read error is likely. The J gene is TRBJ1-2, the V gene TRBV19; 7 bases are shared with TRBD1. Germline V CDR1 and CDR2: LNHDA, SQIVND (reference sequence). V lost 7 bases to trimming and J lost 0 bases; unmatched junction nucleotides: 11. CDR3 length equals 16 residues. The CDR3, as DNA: TGTGCCAGTATCCTCGACAGGGACAGCGCTAACTATGGCTACACCTCC. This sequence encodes CASILDRDSANYGYTS.

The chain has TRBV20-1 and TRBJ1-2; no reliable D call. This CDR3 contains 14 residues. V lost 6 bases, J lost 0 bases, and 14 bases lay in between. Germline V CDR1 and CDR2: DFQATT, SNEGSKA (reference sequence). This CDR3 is CSAAEQKTNYGYTF. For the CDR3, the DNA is TGCAGTGCAGCGGAACAGAAAACTAACTATGGCTACACCTTC.

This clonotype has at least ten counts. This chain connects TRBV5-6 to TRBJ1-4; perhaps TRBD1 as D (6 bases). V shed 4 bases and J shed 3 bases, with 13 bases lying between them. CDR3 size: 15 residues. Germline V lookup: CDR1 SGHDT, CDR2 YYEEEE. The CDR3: CASSPGVKANEKLFF. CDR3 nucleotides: TGTGCCAGCAGCCCAGGGGTTAAGGCTAATGAAAAACTGTTTTTT.

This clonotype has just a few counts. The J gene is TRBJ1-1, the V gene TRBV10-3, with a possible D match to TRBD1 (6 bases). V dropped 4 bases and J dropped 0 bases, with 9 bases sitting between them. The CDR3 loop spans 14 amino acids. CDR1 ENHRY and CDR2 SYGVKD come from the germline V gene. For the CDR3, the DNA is TGTGCCATCAGTGGGGACACCATGAACACTGAAGCTTTCTTT. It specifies CAISGDTMNTEAFF.

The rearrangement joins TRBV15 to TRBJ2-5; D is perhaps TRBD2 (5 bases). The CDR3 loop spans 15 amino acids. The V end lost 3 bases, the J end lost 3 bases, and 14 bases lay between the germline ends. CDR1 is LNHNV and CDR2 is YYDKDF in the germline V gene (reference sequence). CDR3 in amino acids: CATSSLSRAEETQYF. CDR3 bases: TGTGCCACCAGCAGCTTGTCAAGAGCGGAAGAGACCCAGTACTTC.

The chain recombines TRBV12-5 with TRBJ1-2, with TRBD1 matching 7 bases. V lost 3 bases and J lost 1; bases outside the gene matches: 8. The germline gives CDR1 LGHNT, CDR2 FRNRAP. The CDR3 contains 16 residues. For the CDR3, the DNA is TGTGCTAGTGGTTTCACCGGGACAGATATTAACTATGGCTACACCTTC. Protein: CASGFTGTDINYGYTF.